This TCR beta chain was sequenced during a study of blood T cells in healthy people across ages. Through a sample-barcoded 5' primer and a J-beta primer mix, a second PCR was run for about 6 to 12 cycles. TCRdb re-called the 5' RACE reads with MiXCR, one entry per CDR3 protein. The sample consists of 1.5 million to 2 million distinct CDR3 sequences, about 32% of them appearing once. The CDR3 covers 14 residues. Trimming removed 0 bases at V and 4 bases at J, with 7 bases between. The V gene's germline CDR1 is SGHAT and CDR2 FQNNGV. The rearrangement uses TRBV11-2 and TRBJ2-4; D possibly matches TRBD1 or TRBD2 (5 bases each). Sequencing input: blood. The receptor comes from a woman under 40 in good health. The CDR3 sequence is CASSLEGPKNIQYF. The CDR3 bases are TGTGCCAGCAGCTTAGAGGGACCTAAAAACATTCAGTACTTC.